The entry below gives a single T cell receptor (beta chain) sequence along with its context. Antigen: not known. This sample is drawn from a study of CD8+CD57+ T cells in acquired aplastic anemia. Study information: Mean yield of DNA from sorted CD4+ and CD8+ cells was 3.2 ug.

From germline, CDR1 is SGHAT and CDR2 FQNNGV. The CDR3 runs to 16 residues. V was shortened by 8 bases and J by 3 bases, with 20 bases between the two germline ends. Patients chosen for sequencing had shown CD8+CD57+ cell expansion by flow cytometry. The patients, all of them, had severe acquired aplastic anemia. Study observations and caveats: The same twenty-nine CD8+ CDR3 sequences occurred in patients and in controls.

Using genomic DNA as the template, TCR beta VDJ and CDR3 profiling was carried out. TCRdb used MiXCR to reprocess the reads, holding one entry per CDR3 protein. This sample yields 89,000 or so distinct CDR3 sequences, of which less than 75% are seen a single time; less than 75% belongs to the top ten. The TCR comes from a human donor with aplastic anemia. Specimen: sorted CD4+, CD8+, or CD8+CD57+ T cells (not recorded which) from PBMCs. J is TRBJ2-1 and V is TRBV11-2, with D perhaps matching TRBD1 or TRBD2 (5 bases each). The chain's CDR3 is CASSSGGFLDYNEQFF. DNA of the CDR3: TGTGCCAGCTCAAGTGGGGGATTTCTTGACTACAATGAGCAGTTCTTC.